The 17 T cell receptor beta chains presented below share a single source sample, sequenced in a study of blood T cell repertoires in COVID-19. Assay: immunoSEQ multiplex PCR; the TCRdb copy retains only in-frame clones and omits some. The sample holds some 99,000 clones, nearly 85% seen once. The sample taken for sequencing was peripheral blood. The receptors originated from a woman in her forties or fifties with acute or convalescent COVID-19.

The J gene is TRBJ2-3, the V gene TRBV5-4; TRBD2 matches 10 bases. The CDR3 loop spans 16 amino acids. The V segment lost 1 base and the J segment 3 bases; nucleotides outside the gene matches: 5. Per germline, CDR1 SGHNT and CDR2 YYREEE (reference sequence). CDR3: CASSLTSGEGTDTQYF. CDR3 coding DNA: TGTGCCAGCAGCTTGACTAGCGGGGAAGGTACAGATACGCAGTATTTT.

The chain uses TRBV30 and TRBJ1-4; possibly TRBD1 for D (6 bases). Germline CDR1 GTSNPN, CDR2 SVGIG (reference sequence). This CDR3 contains 15 residues. V lost 3 bases and J lost 7, with 18 bases in between. Here the CDR3 DNA reads TGTGCCTGGAGCCGCACTGGGAGAGGGGGTGAAAAACTGTTTTTT. Protein sequence: CAWSRTGRGGEKLFF.

This chain connects TRBV28 to TRBJ2-7, with D possibly TRBD1 on 5 matching bases. CDR1 and CDR2 (germline): MDHEN, SYDVKM. The V end lost 4 bases, the J end lost 2 bases, and 12 bases lay between the germline ends. The CDR3 extends over 14 amino acids. CDR3 loop: CASSSRQPTYEQYF. The CDR3 region has the DNA TGTGCCAGCAGTTCCCGACAGCCGACCTACGAGCAGTACTTC.

The count of this clone is one. This chain links TRBV2 with TRBJ1-1; 7 nucleotides match TRBD1. Per germline, CDR1 SNHLY and CDR2 FYNNEI. Unmatched junction bases numbered 3, after V lost 5 bases and J lost 3 bases. The CDR3 length is 13 residues. In nucleotides, the CDR3 is TGTGCCAGCAGTTCCCAGGGGGACACTGAAGCTTTCTTT. This gives the protein CASSSQGDTEAFF.

The rearrangement links TRBV5-4 to TRBJ1-5; D may be TRBD1 (5 bases). The germline CDR1 and CDR2 sequences are SGHNT and YYREEE (reference sequence). This CDR3 spans 12 amino acids. V lost 3 bases, J lost 9 bases, and 10 bases lay in between. This CDR3 reads CASSSPGGPQHF. The DNA for the CDR3 is TGTGCCAGCAGCTCCCCCGGGGGGCCCCAGCATTTT.

The chain links TRBV18 to TRBJ1-1; 9 bases align to TRBD1. The CDR3 contains 17 residues. Germline V CDR1 and CDR2: KGHSH, LQKENI. Trimming cost V 0 bases and J 5 bases; bases outside gene matches: 10. The CDR3 region has the DNA TGTGCCAGCTCACCACCGGGAACAGGGGGCTCGAGGACTGAAGCTTTCTTT. This gives the protein CASSPPGTGGSRTEAFF.

This rearrangement joins TRBV19 to TRBJ1-5, with D tentatively TRBD1 (6 bases). V shed 7 bases and J shed 6 bases, with 13 bases lying between them. The V gene's germline CDR1 is LNHDA and CDR2 SQIVND (reference sequence). The CDR3 contains 13 residues. The CDR3 loop is CASKGRGSQPQHF. CDR3 DNA: TGTGCCAGTAAGGGGAGGGGGTCTCAGCCCCAGCATTTT. Looking up the rest from reference TRBV19 and TRBJ1-5 gives the full variable domain: DGGITQSPKYLFRKEGQNVTLSCEQNLNHDAMYWYRQDPGQGLRLIYYSQIVNDFQKGDIAEGYSVSREKKESFPLTVTSAQKNPTAFYLCASKGRGSQPQHFGDGTRLSIL.

V gene TRBV6-1 combines with J gene TRBJ1-2, with D perhaps matching TRBD1 (5 bases). There are 17 residues in the CDR3. V was cut by 4 bases and J by 1 base, with 19 bases left in between. From germline, CDR1 is MNHNS and CDR2 SASEGT. DNA of the CDR3: TGTGCCAGCAGTGCTGGTGGTATGGACACAATTAACTATGGCTACACCTTC. As protein: CASSAGGMDTINYGYTF.

The chain is built from TRBV11-2 and TRBJ2-3; a weak D match, TRBD2 (5 bases). This CDR3 region has 12 residues. Between the trimmed V and J ends, which lost 5 bases and 4 bases, there was a span of 7 bases. The V gene's germline CDR1 is SGHAT and CDR2 FQNNGV. This CDR3 is CASSRAADTQYF. In nucleotides, the CDR3 is TGTGCCAGCAGCCGAGCGGCAGATACGCAGTATTTT.

This chain links TRBV5-1 with TRBJ1-1; perhaps TRBD1 as D (5 bases). Trimming removed 1 base from V and 0 bases from J, with 16 bases in between. The CDR3 extends over 17 amino acids. Per the germline V gene, CDR1 is SGHRS and CDR2 is YFSETQ. Here the CDR3 DNA reads TGCGCCAGCAGCTTGCCCCCTGGGGGAGGGATGAACACTGAAGCTTTCTTT. Its translation: CASSLPPGGGMNTEAFF.

The chain has TRBV30 and TRBJ1-6; D gene uncertain. CDR3 length: 14 amino acids. In germline, CDR1 is GTSNPN, CDR2 SVGIG (reference sequence). Between the trimmed V and J ends, which lost 7 bases and 8 bases, there was a span of 18 bases. The CDR3 loop is CASAGSRSDSPLHF. CDR3 coding DNA: TGTGCCTCAGCCGGGTCCCGGAGTGATTCACCCCTCCACTTT. Full variable domain (outside the CDR3, taken from reference TRBV30 and TRBJ1-6): SQTIHQWPATLVQPVGSPLSLECTVEGTSNPNLYWYRQAAGRGLQLLFYSVGIGQISSEVPQNLSASRPQDRQFILSSKKLLLSDSGFYLCASAGSRSDSPLHFGNGTRLTVT.

This clone was seen a single time. The rearrangement joins TRBV9 to TRBJ2-7; unclear D gene. Germline V gene sequence: CDR1 SGDLS, CDR2 YYNGEE. V lost 1 base and J lost 6, with 11 bases in between. The CDR3 covers 13 residues. CDR3: CASSVFTTGEQYF. In nucleotides, the CDR3 is TGTGCCAGCAGCGTATTTACTACGGGCGAGCAGTACTTC.

The rearrangement links TRBV9 to TRBJ1-3; no firm D call. The ends were cut back, 4 bases at V and 4 bases at J, with 9 bases in the middle. Germline V gene sequence: CDR1 SGDLS, CDR2 YYNGEE. This CDR3 has 13 amino acids. CDR3 coding DNA: TGTGCCAGCAGCCCGGGAGGGGGAAACACCATATATTTT. Amino acid sequence: CASSPGGGNTIYF.

The V and J genes are TRBV6-5 and TRBJ2-3, with 10 bases that match TRBD2. Germline trimming cut 6 bases from V and 0 bases from J; bases unmatched to any gene: 0. The CDR3 has 14 residues. CDR1 and CDR2 (germline): MNHEY, SVGAGI. The CDR3 DNA is TGTGCCAGCAGACTAGCGGGGAGCACAGATACGCAGTATTTT. Translated: CASRLAGSTDTQYF.

This clone has more than one count but fewer than ten. The chain carries TRBV3-1 (or the pseudogene TRBV3-2) and TRBJ1-2, with D tentatively TRBD1 (5 bases). CDR3 length equals 16 residues. Germline CDR1 is LGHDT and CDR2 is YNNKEL (reference sequence). Trimming took off 0 bases at V and 7 bases at J, with 18 bases between the two ends. The DNA for the CDR3 is TGTGCCAGCAGCCAAGATAGGGGCTGGCAACAGGCTGGCTACACCTTC. As protein: CASSQDRGWQQAGYTF.

The chain uses TRBV7-8 and TRBJ1-1; the D gene is possibly TRBD1 (5 bases). The CDR3 runs to 15 residues. Germline V gives CDR1 SGHVS, CDR2 FQNEAQ. Trimming left V 1 base short and J 1 base short, with 10 bases between. The DNA of the CDR3 is TGTGCCAGCAGCTTAGGGGGGGTTAAGAACACTGAAGCTTTCTTT. Translation: CASSLGGVKNTEAFF.

In its sample, this clone was seen once. The chain carries TRBV4-2 and TRBJ2-3, with TRBD1 matching over 8 bases. Germline V gene sequence: CDR1 LGHNA, CDR2 YNFKEQ. V was clipped by 3 bases and J by 3 bases; unmatched bases: 8. The CDR3 covers 16 residues. The CDR3, as DNA: TGTGCCAGCAGCCAGATCCGGGACAGGAGAACAGATACGCAGTATTTT. Protein sequence: CASSQIRDRRTDTQYF.